This TCR beta chain was captured in a study of T cells in Graves' hyperthyroidism and ophthalmopathy. Template material for amplifying TCR beta CDR3 regions consisted of RNA transcripts. The HTBI set primed first-round TCR CDR3 RT-PCR. TCRdb itself ran the multiplex PCR reads through MiXCR, one entry per CDR3 protein. In the table there are around 560,000 distinct CDR3 sequences, over 15% of which are singletons. Graves' hyperthyroidism was deemed stable given no ophthalmopathy progression within 18 months. This clonotype turned up a few times. The length of the CDR3 is 17 residues. The J segment lost 0 bases and the V segment lost 5 bases, leaving 13 bases of the junction unmatched. Germline V CDR1 and CDR2: SGHTA, FQGNSA.

The sequenced material came from blood. V gene TRBV7-2 combines with J gene TRBJ2-7; 7 bases are a match to TRBD2. The TCR sequence derives from a woman in her late teens or twenties with Graves' hyperthyroidism. CDR3 nucleotide sequence: TGTGCCAGCAGCGTCTATTGGGGGGGAATCCTCTCCTACGAGCAGTACTTC. It translates to CASSVYWGGILSYEQYF.